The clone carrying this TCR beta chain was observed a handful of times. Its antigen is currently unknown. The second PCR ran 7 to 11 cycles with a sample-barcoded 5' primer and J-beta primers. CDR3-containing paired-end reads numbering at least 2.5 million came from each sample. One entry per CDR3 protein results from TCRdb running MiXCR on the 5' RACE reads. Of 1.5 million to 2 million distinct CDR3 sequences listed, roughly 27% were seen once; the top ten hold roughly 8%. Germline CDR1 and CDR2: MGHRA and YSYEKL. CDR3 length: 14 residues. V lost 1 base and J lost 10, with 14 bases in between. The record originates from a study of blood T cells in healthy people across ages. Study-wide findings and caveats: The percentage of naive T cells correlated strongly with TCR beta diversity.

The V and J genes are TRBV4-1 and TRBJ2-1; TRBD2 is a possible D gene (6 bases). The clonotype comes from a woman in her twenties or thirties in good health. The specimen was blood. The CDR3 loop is CASSQVGREGEQFF. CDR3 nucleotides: TGCGCCAGCAGCCAAGTAGGGCGGGAAGGCGAGCAGTTCTTC.